This T cell receptor (beta chain) originates from a study of CD8 T cells in Susac syndrome. RNA amounts of roughly 0.5 to 1 ug underwent reverse transcription with random hexamers. TCRdb reprocessed the immunoSEQ multiplex PCR reads via MiXCR and lists one record per CDR3 protein. This sample has about 200,000 distinct CDR3 sequences, with more than 85% found just once. The origin of this receptor is a human donor with Susac syndrome. The sequenced sample was CD4+ T cells from PBMCs.

CDR3 residues: CASSFDDRVSTEAFF. The CDR3 nucleotides read TGTGCCAGCAGCTTCGACGACAGGGTGAGCACTGAAGCTTTCTTT. The chain carries TRBV5-4 and TRBJ1-1, with TRBD1 matching over 7 bases. V lost 2 bases to trimming and J lost 4 bases; unmatched junction nucleotides: 8. This CDR3 is 15 amino acids long. Per germline, CDR1 SGHNT and CDR2 YYREEE (reference sequence). Drawing the rest from reference TRBV5-4 and TRBJ1-1, the complete variable domain is ETGVTQSPTHLIKTRGQQVTLRCSSQSGHNTVSWYQQALGQGPQFIFQYYREEENGRGNFPPRFSGLQFPNYSSELNVNALELDDSALYLCASSFDDRVSTEAFFGQGTRLTVV.